What follows describes a single T cell receptor (beta chain). The record originates from a study of cytomegalovirus exposure and HLA in healthy donors. The CDR3 has 16 residues. The V and J ends lost 2 bases and 2 bases respectively, with 16 bases between them. Germline loops: CDR1 SGHTA, CDR2 FQGNSA. Both 60 Vbeta primers and 13 Jbeta primers went into the PCR. Assay: immunoSEQ multiplex PCR; the TCRdb copy retains only in-frame clones and omits some. The sample lists some 270,000 clones; roughly 80% were seen once. The receptor comes from a girl aged 2-10 years in good health and CMV-seronegative. V gene TRBV7-2 combines with J gene TRBJ2-7, with D maybe TRBD2 (5 bases). Sequenced material: PBMCs. CDR3 sequence: CASSLLEDLITYEQYF. In nucleotides, the CDR3 is TGTGCCAGCAGCTTATTGGAGGACCTAATTACCTACGAGCAGTACTTC.